The rows below give T cell receptor beta chains drawn from one sample of a study of naive and memory T cell subsets. TCRdb called the UMI-ligation and nested PCR reads again in MiXCR, with one record for every CDR3 protein. This repertoire shows under 25,000 distinct CDR3 sequences, approximately 5.7% found once; its top ten account for around 6.4%. This specimen consisted of skin, obtained from a tuberculin skin test site. The receptor source for this set is an adult in good health. Both conserved end residues are part of each CDR3. The order of the fields is CDR3 protein, V gene, J gene.

CDR3aa: CATWPGQGMNEQFF
v_gene: TRBV15
j_gene: TRBJ2-1

CDR3aa: CASSRETDADRRNTEAFF
v_gene: TRBV6-2/TRBV6-3
j_gene: TRBJ1-1

CDR3aa: CASSEGGGAKNIQYF
v_gene: TRBV7-2
j_gene: TRBJ2-4

CDR3aa: CASSIGGSYNEQFF
v_gene: TRBV19
j_gene: TRBJ2-1

CDR3aa: CAWSVLNGQQPQHF
v_gene: TRBV30
j_gene: TRBJ1-5

CDR3aa: CASSFSGGGYEQYF
v_gene: TRBV7-2
j_gene: TRBJ2-7

CDR3aa: CASSASAGSNTGELFF
v_gene: TRBV9
j_gene: TRBJ2-2

CDR3aa: CASSHGSQETQYF
v_gene: TRBV6-5
j_gene: TRBJ2-5

CDR3aa: CASSQSGRELFF
v_gene: TRBV5-4
j_gene: TRBJ2-2

CDR3aa: CASSIGRNTDTQYF
v_gene: TRBV19
j_gene: TRBJ2-3

CDR3aa: CASSSRGSGANVLTF
v_gene: TRBV7-2
j_gene: TRBJ2-6

CDR3aa: CASSTAHPRLAGRSGANVLTF
v_gene: TRBV9
j_gene: TRBJ2-6

CDR3aa: CASSIFKSPGLARDTQYF
v_gene: TRBV19
j_gene: TRBJ2-3

CDR3aa: CASSLSSGRAGELFF
v_gene: TRBV3-1
j_gene: TRBJ2-2

CDR3aa: CATVPGTGVQRSYEQYF
v_gene: TRBV24-1
j_gene: TRBJ2-7

CDR3aa: CASSSGQGYEQYF
v_gene: TRBV5-1
j_gene: TRBJ2-7

CDR3aa: CASRSYTDTQYF
v_gene: TRBV11-2
j_gene: TRBJ2-3

CDR3aa: CASSDSGTSGTDTQYF
v_gene: TRBV6-4
j_gene: TRBJ2-3

CDR3aa: CASSPPGGRALYNEQFF
v_gene: TRBV18
j_gene: TRBJ2-1

CDR3aa: CASSFFRDYLTYEQYF
v_gene: TRBV5-4
j_gene: TRBJ2-7

CDR3aa: CSAPSVQTNSYNEQFF
v_gene: TRBV20-1
j_gene: TRBJ2-1

CDR3aa: CASSVGPGLAGLEQFF
v_gene: TRBV9
j_gene: TRBJ2-1

CDR3aa: CASSIGSNRDTQYF
v_gene: TRBV19
j_gene: TRBJ2-3

CDR3aa: CASSLSWTRTDTQYF
v_gene: TRBV27
j_gene: TRBJ2-3

CDR3aa: CSAPDRISTDTQYF
v_gene: TRBV20-1
j_gene: TRBJ2-3

CDR3aa: CAITLAGLPGEQFF
v_gene: TRBV6-2/TRBV6-3
j_gene: TRBJ2-1

CDR3aa: CASSYYPSSYNEQFF
v_gene: TRBV12-3/TRBV12-4
j_gene: TRBJ2-1

CDR3aa: CASSLRAAYNQPQHF
v_gene: TRBV5-6
j_gene: TRBJ1-5

CDR3aa: CASSFGDRANEKLFF
v_gene: TRBV28
j_gene: TRBJ1-4

CDR3aa: CASSVSPGTEYYGYTF
v_gene: TRBV9
j_gene: TRBJ1-2

CDR3aa: CASSQGRGYNEQFF
v_gene: TRBV4-3
j_gene: TRBJ2-1